The 11 T cell receptor beta chains given below trace back to one sample, sequenced in a study of PD-1 blockade in classical Hodgkin lymphoma. Data came from immunoSEQ multiplex PCR; TCRdb stores just in-frame clones and leaves some out. This table has about 110,000 clones, about 89% appearing once. Following autologous stem cell transplantation, relapse occurred in every patient, and exposure to brentuximab vedotin varied. The sequencing here drew on peripheral blood mononuclear cells (PBMCs), taken before the second cycle of nivolumab. The receptor set was obtained from a human donor with classical Hodgkin lymphoma.

The gene calls are TRBV5-1 and TRBJ1-1, with D possibly being TRBD1 (5 bases). There are 13 residues in the CDR3. The V gene's germline CDR1 is SGHRS and CDR2 YFSETQ. V lost 5 bases, J lost 4 bases, and 12 bases lay in between. The CDR3 sequence: CASSWLGRTEAFF. The CDR3 DNA is TGCGCCAGCAGTTGGTTGGGGCGCACTGAAGCTTTCTTT.

The genes are TRBV7-2 and TRBJ2-7; TRBD2 matches 10 bases. Germline V lookup: CDR1 SGHTA, CDR2 FQGNSA. J lost 7 bases, V lost 5 bases, and 14 bases had no gene match. The CDR3 loop spans 16 amino acids. The CDR3: CASSPHGTSVANEQYF. CDR3 DNA: TGTGCCAGCAGCCCTCACGGGACTAGCGTTGCGAATGAGCAGTACTTC.

The CDR3: CASSAYMNTEAFF. The CDR3 bases are TGTGCCAGCAGTGCTTACATGAACACTGAAGCTTTCTTT. The chain carries TRBV6-4 and TRBJ1-1; D uncertain. The V gene lost 4 bases and the J gene lost 0 bases, with 6 bases spanning the gap. The CDR3 runs 13 residues. Germline V gene data show CDR1 as MRHNA and CDR2 as SNTAGT.

The J gene is TRBJ2-2, the V gene TRBV29-1, with 8 bases fitting TRBD1. In germline, CDR1 is SQVTM, CDR2 ANQGSEA. This CDR3 is 15 amino acids long. V lost 6 bases and J lost 5; bases outside the gene matches: 11. CDR3 nucleotides: TGCAGCGTGCAGGGGGCAGGGGGTTTAACCGGGGAGCTGTTTTTT. This codes for CSVQGAGGLTGELFF.

V gene TRBV11-2 combines with J gene TRBJ2-5; 8 positions agree with TRBD1. Germline V gene sequence: CDR1 SGHAT, CDR2 FQNNGV. This CDR3 is built from 14 residues. V dropped 5 bases and J dropped 4; count of bases not matched to a gene: 6. The CDR3 loop is CASSIDRGPETQYF. In nucleotides, the CDR3 is TGTGCCAGCAGCATTGACAGGGGCCCAGAGACCCAGTACTTC.

The chain combines TRBV28 with TRBJ1-5; maybe TRBD1 (6 bases). Germline loops: CDR1 MDHEN, CDR2 SYDVKM. Trimming took 6 bases from V and 5 from J, leaving 8 bases between them. The CDR3 length is 12 residues. CDR3 sequence: CASRGGHQPQHF. As DNA, the CDR3 is TGTGCCAGCAGGGGGGGGCATCAGCCCCAGCATTTT. Complete variable domain (other parts from reference TRBV28 and TRBJ1-5): DVKVTQSSRYLVKRTGEKVFLECVQDMDHENMFWYRQDPGLGLRLIYFSYDVKMKEKGDIPEGYSVSREKKERFSLILESASTNQTSMYLCASRGGHQPQHFGDGTRLSIL.

The chain is built from TRBV5-1 and TRBJ2-5, with 11 bases identical to TRBD2. The better agreement between TRBJ2-7 and the DNA end casts doubt on the J call. The CDR3 totals 15 residues. In germline, CDR1 is SGHRS, CDR2 YFSETQ. The CDR3 loop reads CASSLTSGRSYEQYF. The DNA for the CDR3 is TGCGCCAGCAGCTTGACTAGCGGGAGATCATACGAGCAGTACTTC.

The chain employs TRBV27 and TRBJ2-3; 11 bases are a match to TRBD2. Germline V CDR1 and CDR2: MNHEY, SMNVEV (reference sequence). Losses at the gene ends were 6 bases for V and 4 bases for J; bases not matched to a gene: 3. This CDR3 has 14 amino acids. CDR3 nucleotide sequence: TGTGCCAGCAGGCTAGCGGGAGGATCAGATACGCAGTATTTT. Amino acid sequence: CASRLAGGSDTQYF.

The chain joins TRBV18 to TRBJ1-4; D is unresolved. V was trimmed by 3 bases and J by 4 bases, leaving 12 bases between them. The CDR3 covers 15 residues. The germline CDR1 and CDR2 sequences are KGHSH and LQKENI. In DNA, the CDR3 is TGTGCCAGCTCACCGTTGCAGGCGAATAATGAAAAACTGTTTTTT. Translation gives CASSPLQANNEKLFF.

The chain employs TRBV7-2 and TRBJ2-1; 14 nucleotides line up with TRBD2. CDR1 is SGHTA and CDR2 is FQGNSA in the germline V gene. The CDR3 is 14 residues long. J lost 16 bases, V lost 5 bases, and 10 bases had no gene match. CDR3 in DNA: TGTGCCAGCAGCCTACCTGGACTAGCGGGAGGAGGATTCTTC. Its protein product is CASSLPGLAGGGFF.

This sequence joins TRBV5-6 and TRBJ2-1, with TRBD2 identical over 11 bases. Looked up from germline, CDR1 is SGHDT and CDR2 is YYEEEE. Trimming at V came to 4 bases and at J to 4 bases, leaving 7 bases not matched to a gene. The CDR3 has 16 residues. The CDR3 DNA sequence: TGTGCCAGCAGCCCAATAGCGGGAGGGCAGTACAATGAGCAGTTCTTC. Protein product: CASSPIAGGQYNEQFF.